The present T cell receptor beta chain was sequenced within a study of T cells in Graves' hyperthyroidism and ophthalmopathy. Study at large: Peripheral blood collection took place at initial diagnosis, before any treatment.

This CDR3 comprises 16 residues. The ends lost 4 bases at V and 4 bases at J; junction bases unmatched: 11. RNA transcripts gave rise to amplified TCR beta CDR3 regions. HTBI primers were used for first-round RT-PCR of the TCR CDR3. TCRdb reprocessed the multiplex PCR reads with MiXCR, giving one entry per CDR3 protein. Found here are around 300,000 distinct CDR3 sequences, less than 30% of them singletons; the top ten hold 25% to 30%. This clonotype was detected ten times or more. The TCR was taken from a man aged 35 to 55 with Graves' hyperthyroidism that later progressed to Graves' ophthalmopathy. V is TRBV12-3 or TRBV12-4 and J is TRBJ1-1; 8 positions match TRBD1. Sequencing was performed on blood. The chain's CDR3 is CASSSQGALSGTEAFF. Written as DNA, the CDR3 is TGTGCCAGCAGTTCTCAGGGGGCACTGTCGGGCACTGAAGCTTTCTTT.